The T cell receptor (beta chain) under discussion was sequenced for a study of cytomegalovirus exposure and HLA in healthy donors (dated by TCRdb to about 2017). For context, the study as a whole: In an earlier analysis of around 540 of the donors, 276 Gb of sequence data and 90 million to 130 million unique TCR beta sequences from 150 million to 200 million T cells were reported. About 280 gigabases of sequencing data and approximately 92 million unique TCR sequences made up an early release that covered some 640 HLA-typed donors. Of the roughly 400 genotyped donors, approximately 81% were placed in the genetic ancestry cluster associated with self-reported Caucasian donors. The aim of the study was to test whether cataloging public T cell receptors could identify signatures of past pathogen exposure. The T cell repertoires of some 670 subjects were profiled by immunosequencing and related to cytomegalovirus serostatus. Along with the approximately 650-subject first cohort, a separate validation cohort of 120 different subjects was used. The study combined high-throughput TCR immunosequencing, statistical association of individual TCRs with disease status, and machine learning to predict cytomegalovirus infection status. A later analysis re-analyzed previously published TCR beta repertoires from 550 to 700 donors and added high-resolution HLA genotyping to study TCR occurrence patterns. Rather than drawing on any new phenotypic data, the later analysis identified candidate immune exposures from TCR beta sequences and the way those sequences occurred across donors. An earlier analysis of some 500 of the donors applied high-throughput TCR beta sequencing to assess whether each TCR beta V gene segment acted as functional or pseudogenic. Donor age, sex, ethnicity and CMV serostatus were compiled together with the repertoire data. In a later genetic analysis, genome-wide SNP genotypes for about 55% of the roughly 700 donors were used, and that subset was treated as a discovery cohort. Every repertoire in the discovery cohort had been generated on one and the same sequencing platform. HLA typing covered class I and class II loci at four-digit resolution. Typing coverage varied by locus: roughly 620-640 donors for A, B, C, DRB1 and DQB1; roughly 560 for DQA1; about 590 for DPA1; roughly 470 for DPB1. Because of strong linkage in the cohort, roughly five DR-DQ haplotypes were treated as single units for association and clustering. Across approximately 400 genotyped donors of the cohort, an average of roughly 230,000 unique TCR beta nucleotide sequences per donor were sequenced, and roughly 20% of those sequences were non-productive. Overall results and qualifications from the work: CMV serostatus was the only immune exposure information available for the cohort. Correlated functional status among segregating V segments might be attributable to linkage disequilibrium, but an unknown experimental factor could not be ruled out. According to a later genetic analysis, donors in an Asian-associated ancestry cluster had fewer N-insertions in productive TCRs than the approximately 710-donor mean. Because HLA typing was unavailable for some donors at each locus, only the typed subset was used in association tests. Assigning TCR associations to individual alleles was difficult when HLA alleles, especially DR and DQ, strongly co-occurred. The presence/absence analyses assumed that sequencing depth was roughly uniform across donors, and that assumption may not be true. This cohort had only TCR beta chains sequenced, and the lack of alpha or paired-chain data limited which features could be detected. According to a later analysis, most CMV-associated TCR beta chains appeared to be HLA-restricted, and the HLA associations seemed to be driven largely by CMV exposure. The sequencing pipeline was judged likely to have produced a cluster of highly shared sequence variants as a technical artifact. While some public TCRs were present in many individuals, most TCR sequences turned up only very rarely across donors. A further reported finding was that TCR beta sequences accurately predicted the HLA-A and HLA-B alleles for most subjects in the first cohort. A later analysis reported that several top co-occurrence clusters appeared linked to parvovirus B19, influenza, CMV and Epstein-Barr virus. According to a later analysis, TCR association rates differed among HLA loci, with DRB1 alleles showing the most associated TCRs and HLA-C alleles showing the fewest. A later genetic analysis associated a missense DCLRE1C variant with V-gene and J-gene trimming of TCR beta chains, and an independent cohort replicated the association. The classifier was reported to diagnose cytomegalovirus status with high specificity and sensitivity in both the original and validation cohorts. At a false discovery rate of 0.05, a later analysis linked approximately 18,000 TCR beta sequences to specific HLA alleles. Compared with equally common non-associated chains, HLA-associated TCR beta chains in a later analysis were more clonally expanded and had lower generation probabilities. In the study, 150 to 200 TCR beta chains were listed as associated with cytomegalovirus. An earlier analysis of roughly 570 of the donors showed that most TCR beta V segments appeared in productive rearrangements either about 87% or about 30% of the time, which broadly matched IMGT annotations. Some IMGT-functional V segments, including TRBV6-2 and TRBV6-3, could not be told apart with the 87-base-pair reads, so those segments were excluded. Some 16 rarely observed V segments, including chromosome 9 orphons, were excluded from the earlier analysis of several hundred of the donors because counts were too low. The authors suggested that the approach could potentially be generalized to other disease states and immunological phenotypes. In vitro tests confirmed that a few of the cytomegalovirus-associated TCR beta chains recognize cytomegalovirus antigens.

The cohort consisted of fewer than 700 healthy bone marrow donors. At the time of sampling, all cohort members were nominally healthy, though unrecorded immune exposures were likely present. The donor was CMV seronegative and was included in the group of hundreds of seronegative cohort members. A peripheral blood sample was collected from each donor, and TCR beta sequencing was performed on peripheral blood mononuclear cells. Genomic DNA extraction from the blood cell samples was performed with the Qiagen DNeasy Blood Extraction Kit. Receptors were amplified or captured by the immunoSEQ multiplex PCR assay. The multiplex PCR relied on a mix of 60 forward primers for TCR Vbeta segments and 13 reverse primers for TCR Jbeta segments. The CDR3 region of rearranged TCR beta genes was amplified from genomic DNA by a multiplex PCR assay. On the Illumina HiSeq System, the amplified TCR beta libraries were sequenced as 87-base-pair reads. Processing in the source paper ran as follows. A later analysis tallied roughly 80 million unique TCR beta chains across the 666 repertoires, and approximately 12 million of those chains were shared by two or more donors. Raw reads were error-corrected and collapsed into unique sequences with a nearest-neighbor algorithm that merged closely related sequences to remove PCR and sequencing errors. CDR3 sequences were aligned to IMGT reference sequences to assign V, D and J gene segments. For a sequence to be retained, at least a six-nucleotide match to both a V gene segment and a J gene segment was required. A rearrangement was called productive if the CDR3 had no stop codons and remained in frame with V and J, and every other rearrangement was called non-productive. CDR3 was defined according to IMGT convention as the region running from the second conserved V-encoded cysteine to the conserved J-encoded phenylalanine. The earlier analysis of roughly 590 of the donors excluded sequences that lacked an unambiguous match to a single V gene segment. In an earlier analysis of several hundred of the donors, V segments were called functional above 56.7% productive rearrangements and were called segregating when the between-donor standard deviation exceeded 5%. A statistical classification framework was built to diagnose cytomegalovirus status from the catalog of TCR beta chain sequences. V and J gene assignment, in a later analysis, came from comparing TCR nucleotide sequences with IMGT/GENE-DB human TR gene sequences. In a later analysis, CDR3 sequences and most-parsimonious VDJ recombination scenarios were assigned using the TCRdist pipeline. In a later analysis, each TCR beta chain was defined by its CDR3 amino acid sequence together with its V-gene family, and reads without a unique V-gene family were excluded. As a way to deal with suspected cross-contamination and a sequencing artifact, a later analysis dropped over 550 nucleotide sequences that were highly shared and had low generation probability. In a later analysis, a clonal expansion index was calculated for each public chain from normalized within-repertoire ranks of inferred template counts. Generation probabilities in a later analysis came from a VDJ recombination model fitted to out-of-frame rearrangements, and those results were checked against IGoR. In a later analysis, hypergeometric tests were used to score TCR-TCR, TCR-HLA and TCR-CMV co-occurrence, with a repertoire-size bias correction applied to TCR pairs. A later analysis estimated false discovery rates by permuting HLA or CMV assignments 20 times. In a later analysis, co-occurring TCRs were grouped with DBSCAN, and TCRdist sequence similarity was added when clustering was performed within HLA-allele-positive subsets. Repertoires with fewer than 30,000 or more than 120,000 public chains were left out of co-occurrence clustering, as were five repertoires with anomalous nucleotide sharing. Sourced from immuneACCESS, this table was stored by TCRdb with only in-frame sequences that have V and J called. A share of the clones is absent; for the studies checked, an unresolved V gene accounts for under half, and the remainder has no known explanation. V and J calls and clone size are given by that table; D and trimming were obtained from the DNA. Counted in this sample were 160,000 or so clones; approximately 79% of them appeared once. Clones ranked in the top ten supply around 1.9% of the sample.

The CDR3 measures 15 amino acids from cysteine to phenylalanine. This entry keeps only the CDR3 DNA: 45 bases, framed from base 1. V and J lose 2 bases and 0 bases, and a span of 11 bases separates them. The germline V gene sets CDR1 to KGHSH and CDR2 to LQKENI. A remark on this clone: This receptor's antigen is unknown. Per-nucleotide qualities are absent, and no much larger clonotype sits a single base away.

The sequencing input was PBMCs. The TCR sequence derives from a man in his forties in good health and CMV-seronegative. Here the chain combines TRBV18 and TRBJ2-7; a tentative D match to TRBD1 spans 5 bases. The CDR3 region has the sequence CASSPGATSSYEQYF. The DNA sequence is given as TGTGCCAGCTCACCAGGGGCGACGAGCTCCTACGAGCAGTACTTC.